The clone carrying this T cell receptor (beta chain) was detected a few times. The data were taken from a study of Ad26.COV2.S vaccination and SARS-CoV-2 variants. Across the study: Donor joined the COV1001 Ad26.COV2.S trial arm.

Treatment indicated: around 19 received Ad26.COV2.S at low or high dose, single or two shots; 5 received placebo; per-sample allocation not given. Day 63 after the first injection of vaccine or placebo was the sampling time. Wuhan-strain SARS-CoV-2 spike was expressed by the Ad26 vector that made up the vaccine. The assay was immunoSEQ multiplex PCR, and TCRdb's table has in-frame clones only and misses some. Seen here are approximately 400,000 clones, roughly four fifths observed once, and the top ten hold about 7.4%. The CDR3 spans 15 residues. Germline lookup yields CDR1 MNHEY and CDR2 SVGAGI. Between the trimmed V and J ends, which lost 0 bases and 3 bases, there was a span of 11 bases.

The chain combines TRBV6-5 with TRBJ1-2, with D unclear. The sequence derives from a person between 18 and 59 years old who received the Ad26.COV2.S COVID-19 vaccine or a placebo. This material consisted of peripheral blood, taken in a trial of Ad26.COV2.S vaccine versus placebo. Here the CDR3 reads CASSYSSPTHYGYTF. CDR3 bases: TGTGCCAGCAGTTACTCGTCTCCGACTCACTATGGCTACACCTTC.